This TCR beta chain was profiled in a study of response to subunit inactivated influenza vaccine. TCRdb re-called the RT-PCR reads through MiXCR, storing one row per CDR3 protein. The profile shows approximately 500,000 distinct CDR3 sequences, 10% to 15% of them singletons. Study results and limitations: The authors put forward the suggestion that each seasonal influenza vaccination may bring in only a limited number of new T cells.

This clonotype was seen only a few times. What it binds is not known. Germline loops: CDR1 SGHVS, CDR2 FNYEAQ. The V end lost 2 bases, the J end lost 5 bases, and 18 bases lay between the germline ends. The CDR3 totals 16 residues. The receptor was isolated from a man aged 50-59 years who received an inactivated influenza vaccine. Sequenced here: PBMCs from blood, sampled roughly 46 days after vaccination. The V and J genes are TRBV7-6 and TRBJ2-5, with D perhaps given as TRBD1 or TRBD2 (6 bases each). CDR3 amino acids: CASSLWGADNDETQYF. For the CDR3, the DNA is TGTGCCAGCAGCTTATGGGGGGCCGATAATGACGAGACCCAGTACTTC.